There are a few counts of the clone carrying this T cell receptor beta chain. These data are taken from a study of control samples from healthy donors and cancer patients. Per the germline V gene, CDR1 is SQVTM and CDR2 is ANQGSEA. V shed 5 bases and J shed 7 bases, with 5 bases lying between them. This CDR3 is 10 amino acids long. The repertoire was sequenced with immunoSEQ multiplex PCR; TCRdb's copy has only in-frame clones and lacks some. The repertoire has 150,000 or so clones, approximately 90% of them found once; the top ten carry about 2.7%. The V call is TRBV29-1, the J call TRBJ2-2, with D uncertain. This clonotype originated in a man aged 35 to 55 in good health. The sequenced sample was blood. The CDR3: CSVYGGELFF. The CDR3 DNA reads as TGCAGCGTTTACGGCGGGGAGCTGTTTTTT.